This TCR beta chain was sequenced during a study of blood T cells in healthy people across ages. Isolated PBMCs totaled at least 6.5 million in each sample. With a J-beta primer mix and a sample-barcoded 5' primer, a second PCR ran 7 to 11 cycles. Template switching added a 12-random-nucleotide identifier to every cDNA molecule. MiXCR, run by TCRdb on the 5' RACE reads, gives a single entry per CDR3 protein. The profile shows fewer than 2,000,000 distinct CDR3 sequences, roughly 30% of them singletons. Study results and limitations: Diversity figures based on one million T cells were deemed too low. Significant beta diversity loss was already apparent by age approximately 37, declining roughly linearly.

The CDR3 runs to 14 residues. Trimming stripped 0 bases from V and 8 bases from J, with 11 bases between. CDR1 is MGHRA, CDR2 YSYEKL, per germline. This clonotype was counted ten times or more. Its antigen is unknown. The sequence derives from a woman aged 30 to 39 in good health. The rearrangement links TRBV4-1 to TRBJ2-1, with a tentative D call TRBD1 (5 bases). Sequenced: blood. Here the CDR3 DNA reads TGCGCCAGCAGCCAAGATGCTGGGGCCGATGAGCAGTTCTTC. This sequence encodes CASSQDAGADEQFF.